This T cell receptor beta chain was sequenced during a study of T cell responses to AZD1222 COVID-19 vaccine. Libraries were prepared by immunoSEQ multiplex PCR; TCRdb keeps only in-frame clonotypes and omits some of them. Of 90,000 to 110,000 clones in the sample, approximately 88% were seen once. Points from the study as a whole: Recipients of AZD1222 seropositive at baseline numbered only 5 to 7.

Germline V gives CDR1 MNHEY, CDR2 SMNVEV (reference sequence). CDR3 length: 16 amino acids. V was cut by 6 bases and J by 2 bases, with 17 bases left in between. A remark on this clone: Its antigen is still unknown.

The J gene is TRBJ2-1, the V gene TRBV27, with D maybe TRBD2 (6 bases). This clonotype was obtained from an adult in good health. The sample here was peripheral blood, taken on day 0 of MenACWY control vaccination. The CDR3 DNA sequence: TGTGCCAGCAGCCCCTCGGGAGACAACCCCTACAATGAGCAGTTCTTC. Encoded protein: CASSPSGDNPYNEQFF.